This TCR beta chain was sequenced in a study of cytomegalovirus exposure and HLA in healthy donors. 60 Vbeta and 13 Jbeta primers were used in PCR. The protocol was immunoSEQ multiplex PCR, while the TCRdb copy is restricted to in-frame clones and leaves out a portion. In the table there are about 200,000 clones, approximately 85% of which are singletons. The source material was PBMCs. The receptor was derived from a woman between 40 and 50 years old in good health and CMV-seronegative.

The CDR3 region has the DNA TGTGCCAGCAGTGAGGGGACAGGGGGCGCAGATACGCAGTATTTT. Amino acid sequence: CASSEGTGGADTQYF. The chain couples TRBV6-4 to TRBJ2-3; 12 bases match TRBD1. The germline gives CDR1 MRHNA, CDR2 SNTAGT. J was trimmed by 4 bases and V by 3 bases; bases with no gene match: 2. The CDR3 covers 15 residues.